A single sample gave rise to the 14 T cell receptor beta chains below, sequenced in a study of T-cell reconstitution after alpha-beta-depleted transplantation in children. Preparing the TCRbeta library involved the use of unique molecular identifiers. TCRdb recomputed calls from the PCR reads with MiXCR, one row per CDR3 protein. Found here are over 550,000 distinct CDR3 sequences, roughly a tenth of them singletons; the top ten hold 4% to 5%. Material: PBMCs from the stem cell graft donor, obtained from the stem cell graft. All receptors derive from a human donor who donated a stem cell graft to a child with acute myeloid leukemia.

This clonotype came up many times. This chain uses TRBV7-8 with TRBJ2-7, with a possible D match to TRBD2 (6 bases). Looked up from germline, CDR1 is SGHVS and CDR2 is FQNEAQ. The CDR3 sequence is 13 residues long. Trimming removed 2 bases from V and 4 bases from J, with 9 bases in between. The CDR3 reads CASSLLRGYEQYF. Here the CDR3 DNA reads TGTGCCAGCAGCTTATTACGGGGGTACGAGCAGTACTTC.

This rearrangement joins TRBV20-1 to TRBJ2-7; D is unclear. Germline-derived CDR1 and CDR2 are DFQATT and SNEGSKA (reference sequence). V was pared by 5 bases and J by 4 bases, with 12 bases between. The CDR3 contains 12 residues. This CDR3 reads CSAGPDRYEQYF. CDR3 DNA: TGCAGTGCTGGCCCTGACCGGTACGAGCAGTACTTC.

At least ten counts were recorded for this clonotype. The chain links TRBV6-2 or TRBV6-3 to TRBJ2-1; no reliable D call. The CDR3 runs 12 residues. The V and J ends lost 4 bases and 4 bases respectively, with 5 bases between them. Germline assignment: CDR1 MNHEY and CDR2 SVGEGT. The CDR3 nucleotides read TGTGCCAGCAGTTGGGGATACAATGAGCAGTTCTTC. It specifies CASSWGYNEQFF.

This clonotype came up a few times. The J gene is TRBJ2-5, the V gene TRBV11-2; the D is unclear. V shed 7 bases and J shed 4 bases, with 7 bases lying between them. This CDR3 is 11 amino acids long. The V gene's germline CDR1 is SGHAT and CDR2 FQNNGV. CDR3 in DNA: TGTGCCAGCACTACTTTAGAGACCCAGTACTTC. The encoded protein is CASTTLETQYF.

This clonotype was seen a handful of times. The V gene is TRBV5-1, the J gene TRBJ1-2; D may be TRBD1 (5 bases). Germline CDR1 and CDR2: SGHRS and YFSETQ. The CDR3 length is 14 residues. Deletions cut 0 bases from V and 6 bases from J, with 12 bases between. The CDR3 region has the DNA TGCGCCAGCAGCTTGGATACAGGCGAAAATGGCTACACCTTC. Protein product: CASSLDTGENGYTF.

This clonotype has ten or more counts. This chain links TRBV12-3 or TRBV12-4 with TRBJ1-5; TRBD1 is a possible D gene (6 bases). The ends were cut back, 3 bases at V and 7 bases at J, with 10 bases in the middle. CDR3 length: 13 amino acids. CDR3 nucleotide sequence: TGTGCCAGCAGTTTGGGGGGCTGGCAGCCCCAGCATTTT. This codes for CASSLGGWQPQHF.

There are a few counts of this clonotype. The V gene is TRBV12-3 or TRBV12-4, the J gene TRBJ1-5, with D possibly matching TRBD1 (6 bases). V gave up 2 bases and J gave up 2 bases, with 10 bases separating them. The CDR3 runs to 15 residues. In DNA form, the CDR3 reads TGTGCCAGCAGTTTAAGGGGGGGGCGCAATCAGCCCCAGCATTTT. Residues: CASSLRGGRNQPQHF.

This clonotype came up many times. The chain employs TRBV9 and TRBJ1-1; the D is unclear. The CDR3 is made up of 13 amino acids. Germline V CDR1 and CDR2: SGDLS, YYNGEE. V shed 3 bases and J shed 1 base, with 7 bases lying between them. CDR3 amino acids: CASSASGNTEAFF. Here the CDR3 DNA reads TGTGCCAGCAGCGCCTCTGGGAACACTGAAGCTTTCTTT.

In this sample, this clonotype turned up a few times. The chain uses TRBV11-2 and TRBJ2-4, with 7 bases aligning to TRBD2. This CDR3 region has 19 residues. V gave up 4 bases and J gave up 1 base; unmatched junction bases: 16. Germline CDR1 is SGHAT and CDR2 is FQNNGV. CDR3 loop: CASSSYSGRGRGAKNIQYF. CDR3 in DNA: TGTGCCAGCAGCTCTTACTCCGGACGCGGGAGAGGCGCCAAAAACATTCAGTACTTC.

On this clonotype: A much larger clone differs by one base, so this may be a read error. The J gene is TRBJ2-7, the V gene TRBV9; D is uncertain. Matching the DNA end better, TRBJ2-1 makes the J call doubtful. The germline gives CDR1 SGDLS, CDR2 YYNGEE. The CDR3 is made up of 16 amino acids. This CDR3 is CASSPRQSGFSYEQFF. The CDR3, as DNA: TGTGCCAGCAGCCCCCGGCAGTCCGGATTCTCCTACGAGCAGTTCTTC.

The chain links TRBV7-8 to TRBJ2-5; TRBD2 matches at 8 bases. V lost 2 bases, J lost 5 bases, and 7 bases stayed unmatched. The CDR3 has 15 residues. The germline V gene encodes CDR1 SGHVS and CDR2 FQNEAQ. The DNA of the CDR3 is TGTGCCAGCAGCTTACCCCTTAGCGGGATCGAGACCCAGTACTTC. This gives the protein CASSLPLSGIETQYF.

This clonotype was seen many times. The chain couples TRBV20-1 to TRBJ2-7, with unresolved D. This CDR3 region has 13 residues. CDR1 and CDR2 (germline): DFQATT, SNEGSKA (reference sequence). V was clipped by 3 bases and J by 2 bases, with 11 bases between them. Written as DNA, the CDR3 is TGCAGTGCTAGTTGGCAGGAGCCCTACGAGCAGTACTTC. As protein: CSASWQEPYEQYF.

Ten or more counts support this clonotype. The rearrangement joins TRBV29-1 to TRBJ2-3, with D uncertain. Trimming removed 3 bases from V and 0 bases from J, with 13 bases in between. The CDR3 sequence is 15 residues long. Germline V gene lookup returns CDR1 SQVTM and CDR2 ANQGSEA. The CDR3 spells CSVDLVAGSTDTQYF. The CDR3 nucleotides read TGCAGCGTTGATCTGGTAGCCGGGAGCACAGATACGCAGTATTTT.

The V and J genes are TRBV3-1 and TRBJ2-7, with TRBD2 identical over 15 bases. V shed 5 bases, J shed 4 bases, and the junction held 15 bases outside the gene matches. This CDR3 comprises 19 residues. In germline, CDR1 is LGHDT, CDR2 YNNKEL (reference sequence). In nucleotides, the CDR3 is TGTGCCAGCAGCGTAGAGGCCGGGACTAGCGGGAGGAAGAGTTACGAGCAGTACTTC. As protein: CASSVEAGTSGRKSYEQYF.